This T cell receptor (beta chain) comes out of a study of T cells in Graves' hyperthyroidism and ophthalmopathy. RNA transcripts served as the template for amplifying TCR beta CDR3 regions. The HTBI primer set drove a first-round RT-PCR of the TCR CDR3. TCRdb itself ran the multiplex PCR reads through MiXCR, one entry per CDR3 protein. This sample has 350,000 to 400,000 distinct CDR3 sequences, with more than 13% found just once. This clonotype was seen a few times. V was cut by 0 bases and J by 7 bases, with 16 bases left in between. This CDR3 region has 16 residues. CDR1 and CDR2 (germline): LNHNV, YYDKDF (reference sequence).

Input material: blood. The receptor comes from a woman in her 30s with Graves' hyperthyroidism. V gene TRBV15 combines with J gene TRBJ2-1; D perhaps matches TRBD2 (6 bases). The CDR3: CATSRDISGSGNEQFF. Written as DNA, the CDR3 is TGTGCCACCAGCAGAGATATAAGCGGGTCGGGGAATGAGCAGTTCTTC.